This entry features one T cell receptor beta chain sequence. This record belongs to a study of T cell changes during pregnancy in multiple sclerosis. The CDR3 extends over 13 amino acids. The germline V gene encodes CDR1 SGHNT and CDR2 YENEEA. V was pared by 6 bases and J by 9 bases, with 14 bases between. This table comes from immunoSEQ multiplex PCR, and its TCRdb copy is limited to in-frame clones, with some not included. Of about 110,000 clones listed, 75% to 95% are singletons. The V call is TRBV11-3, the J call TRBJ2-2, with a weak D call TRBD1 (5 bases). The sequenced sample was peripheral blood, obtained before pregnancy. This TCR came from a female donor with multiple sclerosis, enrolled in a pregnancy study. CDR3 nucleotides: TGTGCCAGCAGTCCAGGGCAGTACCGGGAGCTGTTTTTT. It yields the protein CASSPGQYRELFF.